These 6 T cell receptor beta chains came from one sample sequenced in a study of T cells in Graves' hyperthyroidism and ophthalmopathy. Amplification targeted TCR beta CDR3 regions from RNA transcripts. HTBI primers were used for first-round RT-PCR of the TCR CDR3. TCRdb re-derived calls from the multiplex PCR reads in MiXCR, one entry per CDR3 protein. The sample carries fewer than 550,000 distinct CDR3 sequences, 15% to 18% recorded once. Sequenced material: blood. Receptors originate from a young woman with Graves' hyperthyroidism.

This clonotype is a singleton in its sample. The chain recombines TRBV10-3 with TRBJ2-2; D uncertain. This CDR3 contains 18 residues. CDR1 ENHRY and CDR2 SYGVKD come from the germline V gene. The V gene lost 2 bases and the J gene lost 1 base, with 17 bases spanning the gap. This chain's CDR3 is CAISEKPSLLENTGELFF. The DNA of the CDR3 is TGTGCCATCAGTGAGAAACCTTCGCTTCTCGAGAACACCGGGGAGCTGTTTTTT.

A few counts support this clonotype. The chain links TRBV5-1 to TRBJ1-2, with 9 bases matching TRBD1. J was trimmed by 4 bases and V by 0 bases; bases with no gene match: 7. The CDR3 length is 16 residues. Germline V gene sequence: CDR1 SGHRS, CDR2 YFSETQ. The CDR3 DNA follows: TGCGCCAGCAGCTTGGAAAGGACAGGGGCCGGCTATGGCTACACCTTC. It is translated as CASSLERTGAGYGYTF.

This clonotype occurred a few times. This chain links TRBV24-1 with TRBJ2-1; 12 bases are a match to TRBD1. This CDR3 has 17 amino acids. J gave up 8 bases and V 5 bases, and 12 bases lay outside the gene matches. CDR1 is KGHDR, CDR2 SFDVKD, per germline. In DNA form, the CDR3 reads TGTGCCACCAGTGTGGCGCCGGGACAGGGGGCTAATTATGAGCAGTTCTTC. Translation gives CATSVAPGQGANYEQFF.

This chain links TRBV13 with TRBJ2-6; no firm D call. Germline loops: CDR1 PRHDT, CDR2 FYEKMQ (reference sequence). Trimming pared 5 bases from V and 4 bases from J, leaving 9 bases between. This CDR3 region has 14 residues. DNA for the CDR3: TGTGCCAGCAGCCCGGCCCGAGGGGCCAACGTCCTGACTTTC. This encodes CASSPARGANVLTF.

About this clonotype: Compared with germline, one end of the junction differs, possibly owing to a read error. The chain carries TRBV9 and TRBJ2-5, with D possibly being TRBD2 (5 bases). The CDR3 has 15 residues. The germline CDR1 and CDR2 sequences are SGDLS and YYNGEE. CDR3 DNA: TGCGCCAGCAGTGAAAGTCTAGCCCTACGGGAGACCCAGTACTTC. Encoded protein: CASSESLALRETQYF.

V usage is TRBV20-1 and J usage is TRBJ2-5; D might be TRBD2 (6 bases). The V gene lost 2 bases and the J gene lost 5 bases, with 12 bases spanning the gap. Germline CDR1 DFQATT, CDR2 SNEGSKA (reference sequence). The length of the CDR3 is 13 residues. The CDR3 bases are TGCAGTGCTAGAAGGCGGGGCAGCGAGACCCAGTACTTC. Encoded protein: CSARRRGSETQYF.